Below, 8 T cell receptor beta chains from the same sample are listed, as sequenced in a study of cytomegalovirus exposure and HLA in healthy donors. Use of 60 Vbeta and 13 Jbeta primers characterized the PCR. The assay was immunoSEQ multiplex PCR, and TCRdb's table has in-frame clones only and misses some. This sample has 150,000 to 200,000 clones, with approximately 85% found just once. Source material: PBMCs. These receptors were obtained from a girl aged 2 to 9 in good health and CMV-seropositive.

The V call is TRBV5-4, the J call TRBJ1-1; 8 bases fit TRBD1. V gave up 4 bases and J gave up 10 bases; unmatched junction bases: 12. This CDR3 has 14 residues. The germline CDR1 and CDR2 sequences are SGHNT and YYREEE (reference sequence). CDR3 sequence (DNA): TGTGCCAGCAGCCCGGGACAGGTTACTTTAGGAGCTTTCTTT. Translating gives CASSPGQVTLGAFF.

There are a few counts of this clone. CDR3 nucleotides: TGCGCCAGCAGCCAAGTCAGACTAGATTTCTATGAGCAGTTCTTC. This sequence encodes CASSQVRLDFYEQFF. This rearrangement joins TRBV4-1 to TRBJ2-1, with a tentative D call TRBD2 (6 bases). From germline, CDR1 is MGHRA and CDR2 YSYEKL. The CDR3 contains 15 residues. V was shortened by 1 base and J by 8 bases, with 15 bases between the two germline ends.

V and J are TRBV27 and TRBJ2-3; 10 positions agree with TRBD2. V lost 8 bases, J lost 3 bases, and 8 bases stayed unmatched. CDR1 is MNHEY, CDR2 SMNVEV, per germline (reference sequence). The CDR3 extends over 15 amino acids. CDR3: CASGSSGRSTDTQYF. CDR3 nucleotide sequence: TGTGCCAGCGGATCTAGCGGGAGAAGTACAGATACGCAGTATTTT.

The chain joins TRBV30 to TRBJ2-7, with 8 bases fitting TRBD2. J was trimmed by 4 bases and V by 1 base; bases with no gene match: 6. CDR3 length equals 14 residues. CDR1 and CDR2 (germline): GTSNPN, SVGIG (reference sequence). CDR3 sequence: CAWSGGRGGYEQYF. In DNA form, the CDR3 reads TGTGCCTGGAGTGGAGGTCGGGGGGGATACGAGCAGTACTTC. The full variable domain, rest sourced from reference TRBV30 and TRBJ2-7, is SQTIHQWPATLVQPVGSPLSLECTVEGTSNPNLYWYRQAAGRGLQLLFYSVGIGQISSEVPQNLSASRPQDRQFILSSKKLLLSDSGFYLCAWSGGRGGYEQYFGPGTRLTVT.

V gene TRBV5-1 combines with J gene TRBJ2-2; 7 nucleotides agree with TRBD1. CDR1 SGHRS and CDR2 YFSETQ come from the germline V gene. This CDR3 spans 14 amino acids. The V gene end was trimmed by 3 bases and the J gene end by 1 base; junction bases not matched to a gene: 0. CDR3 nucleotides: TGCGCCAGCAGCTGGACAGGGAACACCGGGGAGCTGTTTTTT. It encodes CASSWTGNTGELFF.

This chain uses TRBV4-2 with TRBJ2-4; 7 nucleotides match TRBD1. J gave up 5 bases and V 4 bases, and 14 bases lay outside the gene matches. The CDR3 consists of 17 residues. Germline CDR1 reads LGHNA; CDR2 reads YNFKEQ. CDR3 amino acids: CASSLFDYRGRENIQYF. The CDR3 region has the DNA TGTGCCAGCAGCCTATTCGATTACAGGGGAAGGGAAAACATTCAGTACTTC.

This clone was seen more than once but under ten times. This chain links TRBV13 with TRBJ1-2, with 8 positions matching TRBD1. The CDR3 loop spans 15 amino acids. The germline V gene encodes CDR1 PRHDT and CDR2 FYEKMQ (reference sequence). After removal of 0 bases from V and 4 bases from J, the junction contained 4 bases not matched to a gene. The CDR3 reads CASSLGDRAFYGYTF. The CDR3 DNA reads TGTGCCAGCAGCTTAGGGGACAGGGCTTTCTATGGCTACACCTTC.

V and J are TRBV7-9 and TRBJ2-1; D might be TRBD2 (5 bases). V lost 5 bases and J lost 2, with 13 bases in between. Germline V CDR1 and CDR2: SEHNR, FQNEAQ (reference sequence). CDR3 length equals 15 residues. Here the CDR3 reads CASSLSGDAYNEQFF. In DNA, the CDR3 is TGTGCCAGCAGCCTCAGCGGAGACGCCTACAATGAGCAGTTCTTC.